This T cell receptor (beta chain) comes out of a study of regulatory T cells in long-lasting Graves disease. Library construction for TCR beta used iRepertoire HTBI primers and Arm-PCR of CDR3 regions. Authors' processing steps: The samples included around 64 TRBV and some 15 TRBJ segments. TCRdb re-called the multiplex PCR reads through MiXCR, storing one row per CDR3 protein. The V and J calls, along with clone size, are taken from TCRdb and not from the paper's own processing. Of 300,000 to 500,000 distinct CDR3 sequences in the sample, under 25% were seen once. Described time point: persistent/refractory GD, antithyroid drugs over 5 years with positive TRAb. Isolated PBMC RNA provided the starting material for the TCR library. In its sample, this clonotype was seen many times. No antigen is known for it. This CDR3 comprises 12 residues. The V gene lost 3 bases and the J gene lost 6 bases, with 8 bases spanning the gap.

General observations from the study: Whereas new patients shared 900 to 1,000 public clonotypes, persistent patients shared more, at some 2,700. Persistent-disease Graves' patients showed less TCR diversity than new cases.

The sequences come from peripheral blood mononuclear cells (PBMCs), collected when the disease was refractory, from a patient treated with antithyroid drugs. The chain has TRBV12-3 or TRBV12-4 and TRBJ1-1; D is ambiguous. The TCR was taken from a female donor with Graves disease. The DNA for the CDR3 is TGTGCCAGCAGTTTCGGCAGATCTGAAGCTTTCTTT. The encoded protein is CASSFGRSEAFF.